Sequencing of this TCR beta chain was carried out in a study of cytomegalovirus exposure and HLA in healthy donors. Trimming cost V 0 bases and J 9 bases, with 21 bases left between them. Germline V gives CDR1 MGHRA, CDR2 YSYEKL. The CDR3 runs 17 residues. Researchers ran the PCR with 60 Vbeta and 13 Jbeta primers. Profiled with immunoSEQ multiplex PCR; TCRdb holds only in-frame clones, not every one. The table includes about 55,000 clones, approximately 80% detected once. This clone was recorded a few times. The chain couples TRBV4-1 to TRBJ1-5; a possible D gene is TRBD1 (5 bases). Sequencing was done on a sample of PBMCs. The clonotype was recovered from a female donor in good health and CMV-seronegative. The CDR3 protein is CASSQEAGRMKVTPQHF. For the CDR3, the DNA is TGCGCCAGCAGCCAAGAAGCGGGACGGATGAAGGTAACGCCCCAGCATTTT.